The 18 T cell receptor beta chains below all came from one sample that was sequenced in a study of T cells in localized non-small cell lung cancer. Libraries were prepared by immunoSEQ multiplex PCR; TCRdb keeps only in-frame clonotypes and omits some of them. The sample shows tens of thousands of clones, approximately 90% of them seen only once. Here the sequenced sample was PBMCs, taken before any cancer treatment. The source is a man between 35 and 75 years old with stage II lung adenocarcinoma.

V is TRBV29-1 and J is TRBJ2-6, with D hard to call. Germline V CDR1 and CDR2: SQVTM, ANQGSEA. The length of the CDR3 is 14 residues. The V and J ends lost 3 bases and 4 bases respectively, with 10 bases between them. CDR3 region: CSVDSPSGANVLTF. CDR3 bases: TGCAGCGTTGACAGCCCCTCCGGGGCCAACGTCCTGACTTTC. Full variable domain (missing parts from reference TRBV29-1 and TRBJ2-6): SAVISQKPSRDICQRGTSLTIQCQVDSQVTMMFWYRQQPGQSLTLIATANQGSEATYESGFVIDKFPISRPNLTFSTLTVSNMSPEDSSIYLCSVDSPSGANVLTFGAGSRLTVL.

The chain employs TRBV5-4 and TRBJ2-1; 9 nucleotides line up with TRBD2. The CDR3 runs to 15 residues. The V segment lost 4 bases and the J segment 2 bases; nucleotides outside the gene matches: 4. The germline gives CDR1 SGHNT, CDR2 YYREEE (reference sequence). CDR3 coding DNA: TGTGCCAGCAGCGGGGCTAGCGGGGCCTACAATGAGCAGTTCTTC. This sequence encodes CASSGASGAYNEQFF.

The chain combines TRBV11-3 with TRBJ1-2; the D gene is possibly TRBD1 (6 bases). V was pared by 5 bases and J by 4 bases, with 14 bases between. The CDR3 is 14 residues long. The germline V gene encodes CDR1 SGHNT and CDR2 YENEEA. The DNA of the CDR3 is TGTGCCAGCAGCAGTACGGGGGCCGGCTATGGCTACACCTTC. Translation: CASSSTGAGYGYTF.

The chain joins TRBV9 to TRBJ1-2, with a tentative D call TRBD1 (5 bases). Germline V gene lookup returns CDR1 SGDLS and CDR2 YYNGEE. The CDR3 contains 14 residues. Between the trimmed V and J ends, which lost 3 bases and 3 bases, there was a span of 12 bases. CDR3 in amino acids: CASSGLGTDYGYTF. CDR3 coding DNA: TGTGCCAGCAGCGGCCTGGGGACGGACTATGGCTACACCTTC.

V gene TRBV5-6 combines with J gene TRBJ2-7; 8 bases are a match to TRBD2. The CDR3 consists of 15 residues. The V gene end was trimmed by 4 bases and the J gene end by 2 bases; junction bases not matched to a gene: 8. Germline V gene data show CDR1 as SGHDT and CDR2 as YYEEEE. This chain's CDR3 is CASSGRTSPTYEQYF. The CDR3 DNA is TGTGCCAGCAGCGGAAGGACTAGCCCCACCTACGAGCAGTACTTC. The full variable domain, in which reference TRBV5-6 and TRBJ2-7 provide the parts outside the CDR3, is DAGVTQSPTHLIKTRGQQVTLRCSPKSGHDTVSWYQQALGQGPQFIFQYYEEEERQRGNFPDRFSGHQFPNYSSELNVNALLLGDSALYLCASSGRTSPTYEQYFGPGTRLTVT.

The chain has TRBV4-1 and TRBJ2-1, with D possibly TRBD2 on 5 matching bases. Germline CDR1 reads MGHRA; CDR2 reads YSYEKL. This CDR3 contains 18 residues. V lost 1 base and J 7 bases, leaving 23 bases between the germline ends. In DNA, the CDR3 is TGCGCCAGCAGCCAAGGCTACGCGGCTAGGAGGATTAGGAATGAGCAGTTCTTC. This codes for CASSQGYAARRIRNEQFF.

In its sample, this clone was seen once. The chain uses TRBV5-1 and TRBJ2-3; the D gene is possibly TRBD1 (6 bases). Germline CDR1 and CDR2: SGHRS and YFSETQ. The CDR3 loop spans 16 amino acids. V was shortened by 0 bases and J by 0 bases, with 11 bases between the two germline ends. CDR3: CASSLAGVHSTDTQYF. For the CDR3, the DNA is TGCGCCAGCAGCTTGGCAGGGGTACATAGCACAGATACGCAGTATTTT.

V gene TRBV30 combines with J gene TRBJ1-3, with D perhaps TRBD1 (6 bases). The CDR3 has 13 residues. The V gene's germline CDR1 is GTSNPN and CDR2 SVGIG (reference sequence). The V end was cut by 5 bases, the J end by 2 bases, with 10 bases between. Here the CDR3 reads CAWGAGAGNTIYF. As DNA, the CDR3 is TGTGCCTGGGGAGCAGGGGCTGGAAACACCATATATTTT.

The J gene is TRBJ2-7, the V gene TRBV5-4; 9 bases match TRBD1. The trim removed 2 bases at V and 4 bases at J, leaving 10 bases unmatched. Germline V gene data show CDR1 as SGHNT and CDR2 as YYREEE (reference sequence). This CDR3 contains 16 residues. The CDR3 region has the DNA TGTGCCAGCAGCTTAAGTGGTGGGACAGGGATATACGAGCAGTACTTC. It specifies CASSLSGGTGIYEQYF.

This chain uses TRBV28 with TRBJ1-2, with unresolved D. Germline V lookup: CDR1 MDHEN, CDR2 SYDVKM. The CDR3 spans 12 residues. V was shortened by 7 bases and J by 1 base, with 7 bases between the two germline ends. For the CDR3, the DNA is TGTGCCAGCAAGGCCGGTAACTATGGCTACACCTTC. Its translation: CASKAGNYGYTF.

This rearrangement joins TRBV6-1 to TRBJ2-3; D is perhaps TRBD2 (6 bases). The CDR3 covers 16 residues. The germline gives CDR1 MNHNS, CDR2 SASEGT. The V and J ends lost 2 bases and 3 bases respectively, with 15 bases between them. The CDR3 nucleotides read TGTGCCAGCAGTGAATTAACCAGCGGAGGGACAGATACGCAGTATTTT. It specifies CASSELTSGGTDTQYF.

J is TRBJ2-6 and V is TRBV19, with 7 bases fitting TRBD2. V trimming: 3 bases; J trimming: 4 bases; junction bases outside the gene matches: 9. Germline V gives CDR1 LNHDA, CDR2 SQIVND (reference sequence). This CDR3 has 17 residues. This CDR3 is CASSIWAGDAGANVLTF. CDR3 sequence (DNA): TGTGCCAGTAGTATCTGGGCGGGAGATGCCGGGGCCAACGTCCTGACTTTC.

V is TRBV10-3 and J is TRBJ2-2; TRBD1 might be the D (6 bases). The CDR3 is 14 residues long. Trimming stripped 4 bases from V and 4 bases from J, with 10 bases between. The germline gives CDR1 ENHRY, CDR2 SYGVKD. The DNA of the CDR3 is TGTGCCATCAGTGGCCAGGGGACCACCGGGGAGCTGTTTTTT. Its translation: CAISGQGTTGELFF.

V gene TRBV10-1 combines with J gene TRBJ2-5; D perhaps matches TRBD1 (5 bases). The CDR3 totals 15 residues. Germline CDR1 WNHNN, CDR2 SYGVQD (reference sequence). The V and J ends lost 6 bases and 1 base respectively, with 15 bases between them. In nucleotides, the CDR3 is TGCGCCAGCAGGCCGACGACAGAAGGCCAAGAGACCCAGTACTTC. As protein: CASRPTTEGQETQYF.

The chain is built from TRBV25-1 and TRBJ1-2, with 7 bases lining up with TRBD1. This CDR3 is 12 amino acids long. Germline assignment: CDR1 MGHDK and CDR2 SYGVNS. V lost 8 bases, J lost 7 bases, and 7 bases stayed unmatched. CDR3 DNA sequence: TGTGCCAGCTCCCCTTCAGGGGGTGGCTACACCTTC. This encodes CASSPSGGGYTF.

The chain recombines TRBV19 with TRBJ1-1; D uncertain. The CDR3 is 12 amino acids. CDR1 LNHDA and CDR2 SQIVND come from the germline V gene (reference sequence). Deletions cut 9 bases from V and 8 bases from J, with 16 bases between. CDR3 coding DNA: TGTGCCAGCGAAGACAAAGTCAGAGAAGCTTTCTTT. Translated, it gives CASEDKVREAFF.

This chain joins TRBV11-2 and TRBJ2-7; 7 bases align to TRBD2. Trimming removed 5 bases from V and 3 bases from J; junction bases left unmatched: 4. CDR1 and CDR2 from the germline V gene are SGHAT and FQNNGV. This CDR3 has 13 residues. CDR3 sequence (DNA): TGTGCCAGCAGCCCGGGACTACTCTACGAGCAGTACTTC. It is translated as CASSPGLLYEQYF.

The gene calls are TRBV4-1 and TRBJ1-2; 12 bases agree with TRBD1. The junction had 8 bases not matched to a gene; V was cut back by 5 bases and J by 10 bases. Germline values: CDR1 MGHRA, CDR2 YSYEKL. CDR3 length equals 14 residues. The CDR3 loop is CASSMGQGAAAYTF. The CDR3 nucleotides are TGCGCCAGCAGCATGGGACAGGGGGCCGCCGCCTACACCTTC.